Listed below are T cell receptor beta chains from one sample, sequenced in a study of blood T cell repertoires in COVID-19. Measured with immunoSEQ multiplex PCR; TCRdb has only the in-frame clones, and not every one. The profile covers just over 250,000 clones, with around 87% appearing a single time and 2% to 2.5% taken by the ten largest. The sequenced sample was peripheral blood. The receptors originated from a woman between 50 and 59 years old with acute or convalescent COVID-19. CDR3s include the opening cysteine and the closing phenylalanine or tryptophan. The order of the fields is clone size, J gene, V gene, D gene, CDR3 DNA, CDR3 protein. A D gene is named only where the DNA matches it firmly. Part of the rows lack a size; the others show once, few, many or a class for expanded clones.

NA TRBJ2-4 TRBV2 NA TGTGCCAGCAGTGAAACGTGGGGGGGGCGACACATTCAGTACTTC CASSETWGGRHIQYF
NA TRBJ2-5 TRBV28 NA TGTGCCAGCAGTTTATACGGGTGGGACATCGAGACCCAGTACTTC CASSLYGWDIETQYF
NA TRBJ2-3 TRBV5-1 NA TGCGCCAGCAGCTCAGCGGACCAGAGCACAGATACGCAGTATTTT CASSSADQSTDTQYF
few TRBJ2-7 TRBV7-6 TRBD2 TGTGCCAGCAGCTTTTTGTCGGGACTAGCGGGAGATCGGTACGAGCAGTACTTC CASSFLSGLAGDRYEQYF
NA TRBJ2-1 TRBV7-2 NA TGTGCCAGCAGCTTAGGGGCCAGTGAAAATGAGCAGTTCTTC CASSLGASENEQFF
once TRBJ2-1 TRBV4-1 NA TGCGCCAGCAGCCAGTCTAGCGTTGAGCAGTTCTTC CASSQSSVEQFF
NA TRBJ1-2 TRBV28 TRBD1 TGTGCCAGCAGCTACCAAGACAGGGCCCACTATGGCTACACCTTC CASSYQDRAHYGYTF
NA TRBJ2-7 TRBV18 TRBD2 TGTGCCAGCTCACCCTTACAAACTCGGACTAGCAGCTACGAGCAGTACTTC CASSPLQTRTSSYEQYF
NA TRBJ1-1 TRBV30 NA TGTGCCTGGAGTTATGACGGGGAGGTCACTGAAGCTTTCTTT CAWSYDGEVTEAFF
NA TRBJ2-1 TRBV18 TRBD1 TGTGCCAGCTCACCCAGAGGACAGGGATACAATGAGCAGTTCTTC CASSPRGQGYNEQFF
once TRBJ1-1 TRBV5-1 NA TGCGCCAGCAGCTTGGCCAGGGCGAACACTGAAGCTTTCTTT CASSLARANTEAFF
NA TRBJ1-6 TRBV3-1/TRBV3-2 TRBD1 TGTGCCAGCAGCCACCTCGCTGGGACAGGGGCTAATTCACCCCTCCACTTT CASSHLAGTGANSPLHF
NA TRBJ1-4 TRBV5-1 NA TGCGCCAGCAGCGGGACTCCTGCAACTAATGAAAAACTGTTTTTT CASSGTPATNEKLFF
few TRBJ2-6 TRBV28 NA TGTGCCAGCAACTCTCAGGGCTCTGGGGCCAACGTCCTGACTTTC CASNSQGSGANVLTF
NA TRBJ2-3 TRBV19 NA TGTGCCAGTAGTATTAGCGGCAACACAGATACGCAGTATTTT CASSISGNTDTQYF
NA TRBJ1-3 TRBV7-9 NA TGTGCCAGCAGCCAGGACAGCTCTGGAAACACCATATATTTT CASSQDSSGNTIYF
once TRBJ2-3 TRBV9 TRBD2 TGTGCCAGCAGCGTAGGGGGGAGGGCCTTTACAGATACGCAGTATTTT CASSVGGRAFTDTQYF
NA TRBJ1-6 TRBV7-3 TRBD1 TGTGCCAGCAGCTTAATAGGCCCGACAGGGGGCCAGGAGGACCTCCACTTT CASSLIGPTGGQEDLHF
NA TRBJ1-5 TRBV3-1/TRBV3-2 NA TGTGCCAGCAGCCAAGACAGGGATCAGCCCCAGCATTTT CASSQDRDQPQHF
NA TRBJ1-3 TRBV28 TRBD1 TGTGCCAGCAAGGCAGGGGGAGGTGTTCAGCGCGGAAACACCATATATTTT CASKAGGGVQRGNTIYF
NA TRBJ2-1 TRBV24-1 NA TGTGCCACCAGTGGCTTACGGGGGAGCTCCTACAATGAGCAGTTCTTC CATSGLRGSSYNEQFF
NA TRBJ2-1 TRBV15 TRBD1 TGTGCCACCAGCAGACCGTTCGACAGGGGTGTGGACAATGAGCAGTTCTTC CATSRPFDRGVDNEQFF
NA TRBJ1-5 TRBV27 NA TGTGCCAGCATCCTCCAGCCCCAGCATTTT CASILQPQHF
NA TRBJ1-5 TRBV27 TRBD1 TGTGCCAGCAGTTTGACAGGGCGCAATCAGCCCCAGCATTTT CASSLTGRNQPQHF
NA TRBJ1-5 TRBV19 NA TGTGCCAGTAGGGTCGCTAGTCCCAATCAGCCCCAGCATTTT CASRVASPNQPQHF
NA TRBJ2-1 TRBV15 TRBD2 TGTGCCACCAGCAGAGATACGGGACTAGATACGGATGAGCAGTTCTTC CATSRDTGLDTDEQFF
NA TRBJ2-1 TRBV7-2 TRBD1 TGTGCCAGCAGCGGGGGACAGGGGACCTACAATGAGCAGTTCTTC CASSGGQGTYNEQFF
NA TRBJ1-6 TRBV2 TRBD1 TGTGCCAGCAGTCAAACCGGGACAGAAAGCTCCTATAATTCACCCCTCCACTTT CASSQTGTESSYNSPLHF
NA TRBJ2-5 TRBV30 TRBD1 TGTGCCTGGAGTAGACAGGGTTTCGAGACCCAGTACTTC CAWSRQGFETQYF
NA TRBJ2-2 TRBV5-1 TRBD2 TGCGCCAGCAGCTTGGGGTCCCAATTATCTAGCGGGAGCGGGACCGGGGAGCTGTTTTTT CASSLGSQLSSGSGTGELFF
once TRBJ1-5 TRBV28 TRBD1 TGTGCCAGCAGTTCCCGGGACAGTATCAATCAGCCCCAGCATTTT CASSSRDSINQPQHF
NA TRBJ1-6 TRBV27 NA TGTGCCAGCAGTTTAAAAGTAGATTCACCCCTCCACTTT CASSLKVDSPLHF
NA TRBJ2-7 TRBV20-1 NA TGCAGTGCTAGACCCGGGGTCGAGCAGTACTTC CSARPGVEQYF
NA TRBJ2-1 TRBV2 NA TGTGCCAGCAGTGAAGGCAGGGGAACCTACAATGAGCAGTTCTTC CASSEGRGTYNEQFF
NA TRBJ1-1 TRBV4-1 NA TGCGCCAGCAGCCAAGATAGGGGCAGATCGAACACTGAAGCTTTCTTT CASSQDRGRSNTEAFF
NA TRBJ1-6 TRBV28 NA TGTGCCAGCAGTTTAGGAGGCGCTAATTCACCCCTCCACTTT CASSLGGANSPLHF
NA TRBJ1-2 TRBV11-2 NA TGTGCCAGCAGCTTGTTCCCAGGGTCTAACTATGGCTACACCTTC CASSLFPGSNYGYTF
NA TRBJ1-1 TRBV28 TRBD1 TGTGCCAGCAGTTTAGGGGACAGTGAAGCTTTCTTT CASSLGDSEAFF
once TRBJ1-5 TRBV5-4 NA TGTGCCAGCAGTCGGGGTTCCAATCAGCCCCAGCATTTT CASSRGSNQPQHF
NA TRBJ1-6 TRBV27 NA TGTGCCAGCAGTTTTAGACAGGATAGCTCCTATAATTCACCCCTCCACTTT CASSFRQDSSYNSPLHF
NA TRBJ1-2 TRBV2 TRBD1 TGTGCCAGCACTGAAGAGGACAGGGCTTATGGCTACACCTTC CASTEEDRAYGYTF
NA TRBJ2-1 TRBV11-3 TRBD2 TGTGCCAGCAGCCCTAAGGGACTAGCGTCACCCATTGAGCAGTTCTTC CASSPKGLASPIEQFF
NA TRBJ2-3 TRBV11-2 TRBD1 TGTGCCAGCAGTTACTCAGGGGGTGATACGCAGTATTTT CASSYSGGDTQYF
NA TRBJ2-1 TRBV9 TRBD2 TGTGCCAGCAGCTCTTCCGGGACTAGCGGGAGAGGTGAGCAGTTCTTC CASSSSGTSGRGEQFF
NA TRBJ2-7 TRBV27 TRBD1 TGTGCCAGCAGTCATCACCCCGGGACAGGCCTTCACTACGAGCAGTACTTC CASSHHPGTGLHYEQYF
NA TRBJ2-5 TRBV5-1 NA TGCGCCAGCAGCTACAGGGACGGGCAAGAGACCCAGTACTTC CASSYRDGQETQYF
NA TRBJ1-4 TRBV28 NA TGTGCCAGCAGTTCCGTGCGGGAAAAACTGTTTTTT CASSSVREKLFF
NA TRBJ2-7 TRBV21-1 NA TGTGCCAGCACACCTAGAGGCAGGGGGTCCTACGAGCAGTACTTC CASTPRGRGSYEQYF
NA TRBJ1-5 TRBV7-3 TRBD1 TGTGCCAGCAGCTCCGGACAGGGGGATCAGCCCCAGCATTTT CASSSGQGDQPQHF
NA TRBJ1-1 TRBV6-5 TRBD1 TGTGCCAGCAGTTACCCCACTGGGACAGTCAACACTGAAGCTTTCTTT CASSYPTGTVNTEAFF
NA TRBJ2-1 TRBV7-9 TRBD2 TGTGCCAGCAGCGCCCCACTAGCGGGAGGGCCGGGGCAGTTCTTC CASSAPLAGGPGQFF
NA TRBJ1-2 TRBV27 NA TGTGCCAGCAGTTTATTCGGACAGACTAAATATGGCTACACCTTC CASSLFGQTKYGYTF
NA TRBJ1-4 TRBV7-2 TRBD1 TGTGCCAGCAGCTTAGGGGGACAGGGTGGCGAAAAACTGTTTTTT CASSLGGQGGEKLFF